The 8 T cell receptor beta chains below come from one sample, sequenced in a study of T cell responses to AZD1222 COVID-19 vaccine listed by TCRdb under 2021. The library was built by means of the immunoSEQ multiplex PCR assay. The table comes from immuneACCESS by way of TCRdb, which keeps in-frame sequences with V and J called. Part of the clones is missing from these tables; in studies checked, under half for an unresolved V gene and the rest for unknown reasons. Counted in this sample were 75,000 to 95,000 clones; approximately 81% of them appeared once. Of the sample, approximately 13% falls within the top ten clones. The time point tag for this specimen amounts to: baseline before first vaccination. This specimen consisted of peripheral blood, obtained on day 0 of AZD1222 vaccination. The receptors here all came from an adult in good health.

This rearrangement joins TRBV28 to TRBJ2-3; D unclear. From germline, CDR1 is MDHEN and CDR2 SYDVKM. The CDR3 loop spans 12 amino acids. V was shortened by 8 bases and J by 0 bases, with 6 bases between the two germline ends. As DNA, the CDR3 is TGTGCCAGCGTAGCTAGCACAGATACGCAGTATTTT. It translates to CASVASTDTQYF.

V usage is TRBV18 and J usage is TRBJ1-2; unclear D gene. CDR1 is KGHSH and CDR2 is LQKENI in the germline V gene. Trimming took off 2 bases at V and 2 bases at J, with 9 bases between the two ends. This CDR3 has 14 residues. The CDR3: CASSPAPTNYGYTF. The CDR3 DNA reads TGTGCCAGCTCACCAGCCCCGACCAACTATGGCTACACCTTC.

The chain couples TRBV5-5 to TRBJ2-7; D uncertain. Trimming shortened V by 1 base and J by 5 bases, and 13 bases separated the two germline ends. The CDR3 length is 14 residues. CDR1 SGHKS and CDR2 YYEKEE come from the germline V gene (reference sequence). The CDR3 DNA follows: TGTGCCAGCAGCTTGAGGCAAGGAAGGAACGAGCAGTACTTC. Amino acid sequence: CASSLRQGRNEQYF. The full variable domain, with the rest looked up from reference TRBV5-5 and TRBJ2-7, is DAGVTQSPTHLIKTRGQQVTLRCSPISGHKSVSWYQQVLGQGPQFIFQYYEKEERGRGNFPDRFSARQFPNYSSELNVNALLLGDSALYLCASSLRQGRNEQYFGPGTRLTVT.

The rearrangement uses TRBV4-3 and TRBJ1-2; the match to TRBD1 covers 9 bases. The ends lost 2 bases at V and 3 bases at J; junction bases unmatched: 1. The CDR3 loop spans 14 amino acids. Germline CDR1 reads LGHNA; CDR2 reads YSLEER. The CDR3 nucleotides are TGCGCCAGCAGCCAAAGGACAGGGGACTATGGCTACACCTTC. Its protein product is CASSQRTGDYGYTF.

This clone was seen only once. V and J are TRBV3-1 (or the pseudogene TRBV3-2) and TRBJ2-5, with 11 nucleotides matching TRBD1. V was pared by 4 bases and J by 5 bases, with 6 bases of the junction left unmatched. This CDR3 has 15 residues. Germline CDR1 is LGHDT and CDR2 is YNNKEL (reference sequence). This CDR3 reads CASSPGTGGSETQYF. CDR3 nucleotides: TGTGCCAGCAGCCCCGGGACAGGGGGATCGGAGACCCAGTACTTC.

V usage is TRBV19 and J usage is TRBJ1-2; D is uncertain. CDR1 and CDR2 from the germline V gene are LNHDA and SQIVND (reference sequence). Trimming removed 6 bases from V and 3 bases from J, with 17 bases in between. The CDR3 has 15 residues. CDR3 coding DNA: TGTGCCAGTAGGGTGGCTGACCAACGGGACTATGGCTACACCTTC. Protein product: CASRVADQRDYGYTF.

The rearrangement joins TRBV2 to TRBJ1-1, with TRBD1 identical over 7 bases. Germline CDR1 is SNHLY and CDR2 is FYNNEI. The CDR3 is 14 residues long. With 8 bases clipped from V and 1 base from J, the junction kept 7 bases outside the gene matches. CDR3 DNA: TGTGCCAGCTTCAGGGGGGGTGGGAACACTGAAGCTTTCTTT. Translation gives CASFRGGGNTEAFF. The full variable domain, with the rest looked up from reference TRBV2 and TRBJ1-1, is EPEVTQTPSHQVTQMGQEVILRCVPISNHLYFYWYRQILGQKVEFLVSFYNNEISEKSEIFDDQFSVERPDGSNFTLKIRSTKLEDSAMYFCASFRGGGNTEAFFGQGTRLTVV.

V usage is TRBV9 and J usage is TRBJ1-1; the D gene is possibly TRBD1 (6 bases). The CDR3 contains 14 residues. From germline, CDR1 is SGDLS and CDR2 YYNGEE. V was clipped by 4 bases and J by 8 bases, with 18 bases between them. In nucleotides, the CDR3 is TGTGCCAGCAGCTCACAGGGCCGTTACGGAGAAGCTTTCTTT. As protein: CASSSQGRYGEAFF. The variable domain in full, completed from reference TRBV9 and TRBJ1-1, reads DSGVTQTPKHLITATGQRVTLRCSPRSGDLSVYWYQQSLDQGLQFLIQYYNGEERAKGNILERFSAQQFPDLHSELNLSSLELGDSALYFCASSSQGRYGEAFFGQGTRLTVV.